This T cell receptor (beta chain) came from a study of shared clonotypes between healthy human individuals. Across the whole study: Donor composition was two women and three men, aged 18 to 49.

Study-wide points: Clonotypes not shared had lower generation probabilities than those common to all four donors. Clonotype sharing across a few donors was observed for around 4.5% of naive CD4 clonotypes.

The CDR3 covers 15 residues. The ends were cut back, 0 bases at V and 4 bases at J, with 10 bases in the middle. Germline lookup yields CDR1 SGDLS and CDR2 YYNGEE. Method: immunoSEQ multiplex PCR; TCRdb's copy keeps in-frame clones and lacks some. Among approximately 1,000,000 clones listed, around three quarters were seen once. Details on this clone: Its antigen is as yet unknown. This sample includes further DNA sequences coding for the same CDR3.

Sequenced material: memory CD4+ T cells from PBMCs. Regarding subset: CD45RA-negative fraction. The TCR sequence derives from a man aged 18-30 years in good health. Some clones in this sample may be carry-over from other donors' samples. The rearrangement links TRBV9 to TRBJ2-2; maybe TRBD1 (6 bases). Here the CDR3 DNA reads TGTGCCAGCAGCGTAGACAGGGCAGGCACCGGGGAGCTGTTTTTT. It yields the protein CASSVDRAGTGELFF.